The clone carrying this TCR beta chain is a singleton in its sample. The V segment lost 3 bases and the J segment 5 bases; nucleotides outside the gene matches: 3. Germline lookup yields CDR1 MNHNS and CDR2 SASEGT. The CDR3 is 13 residues long. This specimen belongs to a study of blood T cell repertoires in COVID-19. In the study overall: Italy, Spain and the United States were the sources of the convalescent and acute COVID-19 samples.

Sequencing used immunoSEQ multiplex PCR; TCRdb keeps in-frame clones, though not all of them. The data contain fewer than 250,000 clones, more than 75% of them singletons. The clonotype originates from a human donor in a cohort sampled during active COVID-19. The sample consisted of peripheral blood. The chain uses TRBV6-1 and TRBJ2-5; TRBD1 aligns across 7 bases. This CDR3 is CASSEDRIETQYF. The CDR3, as DNA: TGTGCCAGCAGTGAGGACAGGATTGAGACCCAGTACTTC.